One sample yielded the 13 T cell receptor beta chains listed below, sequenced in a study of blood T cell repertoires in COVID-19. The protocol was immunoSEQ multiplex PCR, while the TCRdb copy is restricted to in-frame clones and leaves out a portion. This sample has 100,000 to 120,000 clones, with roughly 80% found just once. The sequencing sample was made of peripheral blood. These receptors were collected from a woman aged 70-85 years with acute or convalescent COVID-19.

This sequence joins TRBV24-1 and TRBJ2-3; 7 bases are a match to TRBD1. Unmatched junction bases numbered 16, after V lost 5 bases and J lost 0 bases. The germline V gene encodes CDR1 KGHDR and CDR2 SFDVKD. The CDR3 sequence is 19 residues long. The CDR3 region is CATSGIRGNRFSSTDTQYF. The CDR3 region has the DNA TGTGCCACCAGTGGAATCAGGGGGAACCGATTCTCTAGCACAGATACGCAGTATTTT.

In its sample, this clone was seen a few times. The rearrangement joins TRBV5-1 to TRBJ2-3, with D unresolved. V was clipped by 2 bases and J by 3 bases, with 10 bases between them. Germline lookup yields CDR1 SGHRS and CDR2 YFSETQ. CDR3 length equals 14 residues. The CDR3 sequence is CASSLESLTDTQYF. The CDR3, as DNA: TGCGCCAGCAGCTTAGAATCGCTAACAGATACGCAGTATTTT.

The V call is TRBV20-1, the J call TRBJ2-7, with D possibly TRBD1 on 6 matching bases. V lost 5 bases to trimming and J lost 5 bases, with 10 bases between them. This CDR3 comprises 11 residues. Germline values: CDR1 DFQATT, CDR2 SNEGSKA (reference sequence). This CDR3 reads CSAFTGNEQYF. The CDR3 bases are TGCAGTGCTTTTACAGGGAACGAGCAGTACTTC.

CDR3 sequence reads: CASSPPWANVLTF. CDR3 nucleotide sequence: TGTGCCAGCAGCCCCCCTTGGGCCAACGTCCTGACTTTC. The V call is TRBV28, the J call TRBJ2-6; D is unresolved. Germline lookup yields CDR1 MDHEN and CDR2 SYDVKM. Deletions cut 6 bases from V and 5 bases from J, with 8 bases between. The CDR3 totals 13 residues.

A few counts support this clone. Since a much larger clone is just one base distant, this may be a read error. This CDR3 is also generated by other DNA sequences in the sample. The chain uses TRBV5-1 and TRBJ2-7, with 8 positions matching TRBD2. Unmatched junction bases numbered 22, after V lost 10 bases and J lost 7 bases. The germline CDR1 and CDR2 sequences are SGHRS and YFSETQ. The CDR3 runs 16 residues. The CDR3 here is CARLRGGGGRGGEQYF. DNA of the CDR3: TGCGCCCGGTTGCGCGGTGGGGGGGGCCGGGGGGGGGAGCAGTACTTC.

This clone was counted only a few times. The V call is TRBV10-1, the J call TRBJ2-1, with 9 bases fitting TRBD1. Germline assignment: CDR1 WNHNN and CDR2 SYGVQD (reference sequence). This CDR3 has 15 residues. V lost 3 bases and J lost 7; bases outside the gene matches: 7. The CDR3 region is CASSEEQGAGNEQFF. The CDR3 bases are TGCGCCAGCAGTGAAGAACAGGGGGCGGGGAATGAGCAGTTCTTC.

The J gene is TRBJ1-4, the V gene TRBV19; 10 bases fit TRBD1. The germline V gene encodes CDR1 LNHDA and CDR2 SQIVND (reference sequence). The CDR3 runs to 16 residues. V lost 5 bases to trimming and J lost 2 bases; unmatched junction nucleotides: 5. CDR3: CASSRQGARTNEKLFF. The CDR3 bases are TGTGCCAGTAGTCGACAGGGGGCAAGGACTAATGAAAAACTGTTTTTT.

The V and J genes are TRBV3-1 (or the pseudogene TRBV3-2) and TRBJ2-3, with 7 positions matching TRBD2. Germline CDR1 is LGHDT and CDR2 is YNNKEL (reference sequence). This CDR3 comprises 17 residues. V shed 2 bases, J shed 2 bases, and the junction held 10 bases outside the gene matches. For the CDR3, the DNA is TGTGCCAGCAGCCAAAAGGATACGCGGGGGTACACAGATACGCAGTATTTT. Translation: CASSQKDTRGYTDTQYF.

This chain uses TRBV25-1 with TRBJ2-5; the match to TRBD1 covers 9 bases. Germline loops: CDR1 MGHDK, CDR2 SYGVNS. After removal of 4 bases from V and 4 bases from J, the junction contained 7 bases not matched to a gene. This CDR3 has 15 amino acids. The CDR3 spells CASSAGQGRGETQYF. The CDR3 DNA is TGTGCCAGCAGTGCAGGACAGGGGCGGGGAGAGACCCAGTACTTC.

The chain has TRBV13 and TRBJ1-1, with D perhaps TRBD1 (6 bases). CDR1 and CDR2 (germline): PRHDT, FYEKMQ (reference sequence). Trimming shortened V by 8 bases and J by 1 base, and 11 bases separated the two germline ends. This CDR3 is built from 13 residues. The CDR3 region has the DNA TGTGCCAGCGTACAGGGTAGGAACACTGAAGCTTTCTTT. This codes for CASVQGRNTEAFF. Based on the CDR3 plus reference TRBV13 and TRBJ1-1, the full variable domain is AAGVIQSPRHLIKEKRETATLKCYPIPRHDTVYWYQQGPGQDPQFLISFYEKMQSDKGSIPDRFSAQQFSDYHSELNMSSLELGDSALYFCASVQGRNTEAFFGQGTRLTVV.

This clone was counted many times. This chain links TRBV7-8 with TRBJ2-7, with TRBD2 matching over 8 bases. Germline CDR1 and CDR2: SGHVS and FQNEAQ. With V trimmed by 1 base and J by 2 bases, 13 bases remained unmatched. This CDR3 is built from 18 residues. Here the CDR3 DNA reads TGTGCCAGCAGCTTAGTTGGTAGCGGGGCTATCCGGCCCTACGAGCAGTACTTC. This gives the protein CASSLVGSGAIRPYEQYF. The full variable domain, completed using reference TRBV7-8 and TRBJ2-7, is GAGVSQSPRYKVAKRGQDVALRCDPISGHVSLFWYQQALGQGPEFLTYFQNEAQLDKSGLPSDRFFAERPEGSVSTLKIQRTQQEDSAVYLCASSLVGSGAIRPYEQYFGPGTRLTVT.

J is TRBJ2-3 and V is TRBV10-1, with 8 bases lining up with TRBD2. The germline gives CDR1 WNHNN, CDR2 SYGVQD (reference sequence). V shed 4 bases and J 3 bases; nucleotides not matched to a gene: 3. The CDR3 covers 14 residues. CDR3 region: CASSGGGGTDTQYF. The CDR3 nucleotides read TGCGCCAGCAGTGGAGGCGGGGGGACAGATACGCAGTATTTT.

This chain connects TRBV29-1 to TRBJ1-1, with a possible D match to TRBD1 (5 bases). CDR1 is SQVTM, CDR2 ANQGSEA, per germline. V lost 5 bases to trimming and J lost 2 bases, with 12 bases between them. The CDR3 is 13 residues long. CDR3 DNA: TGCAGCGTTAGGGAGGGGTTAAACACTGAAGCTTTCTTT. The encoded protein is CSVREGLNTEAFF.